This is a list of T cell receptor beta chains from one sample in a study of a mutant IDH1 vaccine in newly diagnosed glioma. These receptors are not linked to any known antigen. Here immunoSEQ multiplex PCR was the method, and the copy in TCRdb shows in-frame clones only, minus some. The sample holds some 50,000 clones; around 60% are singletons and the top ten take about 5%. The sample in question was peripheral blood mononuclear cells (PBMCs), obtained from a glioma patient whose treatment included an IDH1 peptide vaccine. The receptors originated from a man aged 35-49 years with glioma. Some clones in this sample may be carry-over from other donors' samples. Both conserved end residues are part of each CDR3. A D gene is named only where the DNA matches it firmly. Only part of the rows carry a size: once, few, many, or a class if the clone is expanded.

j_call | d_call | v_call | clone_size | cdr3_aa | cdr3_nt
TRBJ1-1 | - | TRBV9 | - | CASSVEVVNTEAFF | TGTGCCAGCAGCGTAGAGGTGGTGAACACTGAAGCTTTCTTT
TRBJ2-1 | - | TRBV30 | few | CAWSVVRATSEQFF | TGTGCCTGGAGTGTAGTTAGGGCTACGAGTGAGCAGTTCTTC
TRBJ1-5 | - | TRBV6-5 | - | CASSYSGAGNQPQHF | TGTGCCAGCAGTTACTCCGGGGCGGGCAATCAGCCCCAGCATTTT
TRBJ1-3 | - | TRBV15 | few | CATSRDRGAGNTIYF | TGTGCCACCAGCAGAGATCGGGGGGCGGGAAACACCATATATTTT
TRBJ2-7 | TRBD1 | TRBV6-1 | - | CASSETGGKGEQYF | TGTGCCAGCAGTGAAACAGGGGGCAAAGGGGAGCAGTACTTC
TRBJ1-1 | - | TRBV4-1 | few | CASSQPSQGSEAFF | TGCGCCAGCAGCCAACCCTCCCAGGGCTCTGAAGCTTTCTTT
TRBJ1-1 | - | TRBV5-1 | - | CASSLGGEWNTEAFF | TGCGCCAGCAGCCTCGGGGGGGAATGGAACACTGAAGCTTTCTTT
TRBJ2-1 | TRBD1 | TRBV29-1 | - | CSVGDRVNEQFF | TGCAGCGTGGGGGACAGGGTCAATGAGCAGTTCTTC
TRBJ2-1 | TRBD2 | TRBV5-1 | - | CASSLVGGEQFF | TGCGCCAGCAGCTTGGTGGGGGGGGAGCAGTTCTTC
TRBJ2-2 | - | TRBV11-2 | - | CASSLVLQGRAGELFF | TGTGCCAGCAGCTTAGTTCTGCAGGGGAGGGCCGGGGAGCTGTTTTTT
TRBJ1-3 | - | TRBV5-1 | once | CASSLGGISGNTIYF | TGCGCCAGCAGCTTAGGGGGGATCTCTGGAAACACCATATATTTT
TRBJ2-4 | - | TRBV2 | - | CASSEDVGNIQYF | TGTGCCAGCAGTGAAGATGTGGGAAACATTCAGTACTTC
TRBJ1-1 | TRBD1 | TRBV10-1 | - | CASSRDSASTRAFF | TGCGCCAGCAGCCGGGACAGTGCTTCCACTCGAGCTTTCTTT
TRBJ2-1 | TRBD2 | TRBV30 | few | CAWSVPVLAGGPNEQFF | TGTGCCTGGAGTGTACCGGTCCTAGCGGGGGGACCCAATGAGCAGTTCTTC
TRBJ1-4 | TRBD1 | TRBV2 | few | CASSVGTADGEKLFF | TGTGCCAGCAGTGTCGGGACAGCCGACGGGGAAAAACTGTTTTTT
TRBJ2-7 | TRBD1 | TRBV6-6 | once | CASSSPGQYYEQYF | TGTGCCAGCAGTTCGCCGGGACAGTACTACGAGCAGTACTTC
TRBJ2-7 | - | TRBV27 | - | CASSYTGSSYEQYF | TGTGCCAGCAGTTATACAGGGAGCTCCTACGAGCAGTACTTC
TRBJ2-7 | - | TRBV4-1 | - | CASSQGRRETYEQYF | TGCGCCAGCAGCCAAGGCAGACGGGAGACCTACGAGCAGTACTTC
TRBJ1-2 | - | TRBV5-4 | - | CASSGVGGLGYGYTF | TGTGCCAGCAGCGGAGTGGGGGGTTTAGGCTATGGCTACACCTTC
TRBJ2-5 | - | TRBV10-2 | - | CASAWGVQETQYF | TGCGCCAGCGCTTGGGGGGTTCAAGAGACCCAGTACTTC
TRBJ2-5 | - | TRBV5-1 | - | CASSLQETQYF | TGCGCCAGCAGTCTTCAAGAGACCCAGTACTTC
TRBJ2-5 | - | TRBV5-1 | - | CASSLAVGETQYF | TGCGCCAGCAGCTTGGCCGTTGGGGAGACCCAGTACTTC
TRBJ2-2 | TRBD1 | TRBV13 | - | CASSLQGTGELFF | TGTGCCAGCAGTTTACAGGGGACCGGGGAGCTGTTTTTT
TRBJ2-3 | TRBD1 | TRBV5-1 | - | CASSFGQGGTDTQYF | TGCGCCAGCAGCTTCGGACAGGGTGGGACAGATACGCAGTATTTT
TRBJ1-1 | - | TRBV7-9 | - | CASSLVMRLNTEAFF | TGTGCCAGCAGCTTAGTAATGCGGCTGAACACTGAAGCTTTCTTT
TRBJ2-5 | TRBD1 | TRBV11-2 | few | CASSWRDRDAETQYF | TGTGCCAGCAGCTGGCGGGACAGGGACGCGGAGACCCAGTACTTC
TRBJ1-1 | - | TRBV5-1 | - | CASSSQGNTEAFF | TGCGCCAGCAGCTCCCAGGGAAACACTGAAGCTTTCTTT
TRBJ1-2 | - | TRBV2 | - | CASSHWTANYGYTF | TGTGCCAGCAGTCATTGGACAGCTAACTATGGCTACACCTTC
TRBJ2-7 | - | TRBV2 | once | CASQTGTYEEQYF | TGTGCCTCACAAACAGGGACCTACGAGGAGCAGTACTTC
TRBJ2-7 | - | TRBV7-9 | - | CASSLEGLLSYEQYF | TGTGCCAGCAGCTTAGAAGGGCTCCTCTCCTACGAGCAGTACTTC
TRBJ2-1 | - | TRBV5-5 | - | CASSANEVFEQFF | TGTGCCAGCAGCGCGAATGAAGTGTTTGAGCAGTTCTTC
TRBJ1-1 | - | TRBV29-1 | - | CSVGMNTEAFF | TGCAGCGTTGGCATGAACACTGAAGCTTTCTTT
TRBJ2-7 | - | TRBV5-1 | - | CASSQSYEQYF | TGCGCCAGCAGCCAGTCCTACGAGCAGTACTTC
TRBJ2-3 | - | TRBV29-1 | - | CSARRGFTDTQYF | TGCAGCGCTAGAAGGGGATTCACAGATACGCAGTATTTT
TRBJ2-2 | - | TRBV9 | - | CASSAQGTGELFF | TGTGCCAGCAGCGCCCAAGGCACCGGGGAGCTGTTTTTT
TRBJ1-2 | - | TRBV5-5 | - | CASSLGLVRFFGYTF | TGTGCCAGCAGCTTGGGTCTCGTGAGGTTCTTTGGCTACACCTTC
TRBJ1-1 | - | TRBV27 | once | CASSLSLGGGNTEAFF | TGTGCCAGCAGTTTATCGCTTGGGGGAGGGAACACTGAAGCTTTCTTT
TRBJ1-3 | - | TRBV18 | few | CASSPRGDGNTIYF | TGTGCCAGCTCACCAAGGGGAGACGGAAACACCATATATTTT
TRBJ1-5 | TRBD1 | TRBV5-1 | few | CASSLGQGAGQPQHF | TGCGCCAGCAGCTTGGGACAGGGAGCCGGTCAGCCCCAGCATTTT
TRBJ1-1 | - | TRBV2 | few | CASMLEIRTEAFF | TGTGCCAGCATGCTGGAAATTAGGACTGAAGCTTTCTTT
TRBJ1-2 | - | TRBV27 | - | CASSLYRDNYGYTF | TGTGCCAGCAGTTTATATCGGGACAACTATGGCTACACCTTC
TRBJ2-5 | TRBD1 | TRBV6-5 | few | CASSRTGKQETQYF | TGTGCCAGCAGTCGGACAGGGAAACAAGAGACCCAGTACTTC
TRBJ2-3 | TRBD1 | TRBV19 | few | CASSTQGDLLVGTDTQYF | TGTGCCAGTAGTACCCAGGGGGATCTTTTAGTTGGGACAGATACGCAGTATTTT
TRBJ2-1 | TRBD2 | TRBV9 | - | CASSRLAGGINEQFF | TGTGCCAGCAGCCGACTAGCGGGGGGGATTAATGAGCAGTTCTTC
TRBJ1-1 | - | TRBV6-6 | - | CASTRGLELNTEAFF | TGTGCCAGCACCCGGGGGCTGGAGCTGAACACTGAAGCTTTCTTT
TRBJ1-2 | - | TRBV10-3 | - | CAISERTGRSGYTF | TGTGCCATCAGTGAGCGGACGGGAAGGTCTGGCTACACCTTC
TRBJ1-1 | - | TRBV25-1 | few | CASSESLGGHTEAFF | TGTGCCAGCAGTGAATCTCTCGGGGGACACACTGAAGCTTTCTTT
TRBJ2-7 | TRBD1 | TRBV10-2 | - | CASSESGTGYEQYF | TGCGCCAGCAGTGAGTCCGGGACAGGGTACGAGCAGTACTTC